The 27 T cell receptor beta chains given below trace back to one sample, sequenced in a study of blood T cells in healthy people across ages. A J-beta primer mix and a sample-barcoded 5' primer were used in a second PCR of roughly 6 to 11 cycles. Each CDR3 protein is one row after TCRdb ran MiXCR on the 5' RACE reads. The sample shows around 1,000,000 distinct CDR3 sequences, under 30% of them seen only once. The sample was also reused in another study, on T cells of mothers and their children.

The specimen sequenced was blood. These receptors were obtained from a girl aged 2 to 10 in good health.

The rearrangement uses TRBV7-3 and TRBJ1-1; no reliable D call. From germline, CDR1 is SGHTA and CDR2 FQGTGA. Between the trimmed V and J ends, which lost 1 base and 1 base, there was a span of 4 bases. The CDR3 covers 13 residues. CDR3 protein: CASSLMSNTEAFF. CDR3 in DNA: TGTGCCAGCAGCTTAATGTCGAACACTGAAGCTTTCTTT.

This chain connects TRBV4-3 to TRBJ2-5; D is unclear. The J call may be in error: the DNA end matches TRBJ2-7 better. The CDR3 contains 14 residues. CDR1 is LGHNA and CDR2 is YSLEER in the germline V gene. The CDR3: CASSQSTSSYEQYF. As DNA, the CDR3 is TGCGCCAGCAGCCAATCGACGAGCTCCTACGAGCAGTACTTC.

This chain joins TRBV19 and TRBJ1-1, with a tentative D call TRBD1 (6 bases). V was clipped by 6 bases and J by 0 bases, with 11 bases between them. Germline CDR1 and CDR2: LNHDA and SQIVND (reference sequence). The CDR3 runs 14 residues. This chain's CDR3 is CASRARGMNTEAFF. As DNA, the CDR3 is TGTGCCAGTAGAGCGAGGGGGATGAACACTGAAGCTTTCTTT.

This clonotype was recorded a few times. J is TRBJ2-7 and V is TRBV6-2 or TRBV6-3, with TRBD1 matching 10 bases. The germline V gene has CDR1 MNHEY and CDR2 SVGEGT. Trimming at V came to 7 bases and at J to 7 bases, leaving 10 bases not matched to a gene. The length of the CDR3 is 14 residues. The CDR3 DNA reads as TGTGCCAGCAATCCGGGACAGGGGACAGGAGAGCAGTACTTC. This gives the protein CASNPGQGTGEQYF.

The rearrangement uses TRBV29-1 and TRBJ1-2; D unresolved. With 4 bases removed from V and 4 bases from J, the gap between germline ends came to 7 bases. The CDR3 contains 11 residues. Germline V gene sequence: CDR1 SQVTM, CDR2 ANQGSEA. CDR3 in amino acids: CSVAPGYGYTF. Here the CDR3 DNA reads TGCAGCGTTGCTCCAGGCTATGGCTACACCTTC.

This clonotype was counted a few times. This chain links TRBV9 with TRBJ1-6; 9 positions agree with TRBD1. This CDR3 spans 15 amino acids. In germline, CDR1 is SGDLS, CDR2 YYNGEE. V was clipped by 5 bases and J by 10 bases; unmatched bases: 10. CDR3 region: CASSNYDRGLSPLHF. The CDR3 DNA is TGTGCCAGCAGTAATTACGACAGGGGGTTATCACCCCTCCACTTT.

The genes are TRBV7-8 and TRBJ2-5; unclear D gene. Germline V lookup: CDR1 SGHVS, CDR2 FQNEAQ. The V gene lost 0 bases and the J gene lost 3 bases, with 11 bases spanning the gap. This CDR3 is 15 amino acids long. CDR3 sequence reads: CASSLARVRKETQYF. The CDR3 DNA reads TGTGCCAGCAGCTTAGCTCGGGTCAGAAAAGAGACCCAGTACTTC.

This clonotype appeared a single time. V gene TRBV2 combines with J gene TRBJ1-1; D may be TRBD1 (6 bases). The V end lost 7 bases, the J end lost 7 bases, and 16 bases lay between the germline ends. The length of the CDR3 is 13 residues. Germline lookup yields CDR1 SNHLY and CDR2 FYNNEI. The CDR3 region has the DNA TGTGCCAGCAAGTTTCGACAGGTTGGTGAAGCTTTCTTT. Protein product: CASKFRQVGEAFF.

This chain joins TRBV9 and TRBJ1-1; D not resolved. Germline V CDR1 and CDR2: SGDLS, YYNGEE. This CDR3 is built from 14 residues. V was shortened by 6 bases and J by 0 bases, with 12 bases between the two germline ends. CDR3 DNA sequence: TGTGCCAGCACTCCGACCGAACTGAACACTGAAGCTTTCTTT. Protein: CASTPTELNTEAFF. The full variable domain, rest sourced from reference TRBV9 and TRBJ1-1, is DSGVTQTPKHLITATGQRVTLRCSPRSGDLSVYWYQQSLDQGLQFLIQYYNGEERAKGNILERFSAQQFPDLHSELNLSSLELGDSALYFCASTPTELNTEAFFGQGTRLTVV.

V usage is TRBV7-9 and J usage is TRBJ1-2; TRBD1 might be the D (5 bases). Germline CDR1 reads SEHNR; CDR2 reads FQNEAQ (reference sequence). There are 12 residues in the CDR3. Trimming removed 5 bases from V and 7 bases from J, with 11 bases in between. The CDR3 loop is CASSRKGSGYTF. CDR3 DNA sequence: TGTGCCAGCAGCCGTAAGGGGAGTGGCTACACCTTC.

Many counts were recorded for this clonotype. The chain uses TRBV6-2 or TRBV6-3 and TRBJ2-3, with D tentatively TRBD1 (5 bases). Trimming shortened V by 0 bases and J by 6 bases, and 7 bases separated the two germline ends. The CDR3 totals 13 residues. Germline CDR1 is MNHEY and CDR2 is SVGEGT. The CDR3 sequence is CASSYSDTDTQYF. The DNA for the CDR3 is TGTGCCAGCAGTTACTCGGACACGGATACGCAGTATTTT.

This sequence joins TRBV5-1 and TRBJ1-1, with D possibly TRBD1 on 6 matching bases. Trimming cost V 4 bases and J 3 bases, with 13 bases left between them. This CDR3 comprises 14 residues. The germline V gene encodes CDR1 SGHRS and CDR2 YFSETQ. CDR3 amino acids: CASSPSGGHTEAFF. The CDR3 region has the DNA TGCGCCAGCAGCCCCTCCGGGGGCCACACTGAAGCTTTCTTT.

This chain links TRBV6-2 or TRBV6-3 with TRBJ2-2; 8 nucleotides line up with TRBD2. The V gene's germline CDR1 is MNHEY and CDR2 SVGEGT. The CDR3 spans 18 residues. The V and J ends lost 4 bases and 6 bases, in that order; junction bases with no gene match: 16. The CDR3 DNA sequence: TGTGCCAGCAGTTCCGTCCCGGGACTAGAATTTTCCTCCGGGGAGCTGTTTTTT. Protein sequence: CASSSVPGLEFSSGELFF.

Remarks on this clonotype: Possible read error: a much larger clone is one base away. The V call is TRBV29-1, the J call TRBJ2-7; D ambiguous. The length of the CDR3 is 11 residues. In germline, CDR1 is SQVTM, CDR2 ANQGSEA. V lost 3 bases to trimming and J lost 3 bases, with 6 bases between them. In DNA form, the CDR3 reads TGCAGCGTTGAGGAAGTCTACGAGCAGTACTTC. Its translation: CSVEEVYEQYF.

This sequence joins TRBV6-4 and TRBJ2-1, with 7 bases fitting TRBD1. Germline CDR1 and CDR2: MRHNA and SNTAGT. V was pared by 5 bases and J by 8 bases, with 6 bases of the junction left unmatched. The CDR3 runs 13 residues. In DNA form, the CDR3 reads TGTGCCAGCAGTCGACAGGGACCCGATGAGCAGTTCTTC. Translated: CASSRQGPDEQFF.

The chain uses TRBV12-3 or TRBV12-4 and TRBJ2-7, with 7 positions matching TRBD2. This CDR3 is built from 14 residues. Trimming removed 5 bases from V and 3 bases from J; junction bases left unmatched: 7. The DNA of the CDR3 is TGTGCCAGCAGTCAGTCTCTAGCGGACTACGAGCAGTACTTC. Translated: CASSQSLADYEQYF.

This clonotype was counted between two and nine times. CDR3 nucleotide sequence: TGCAGCGTCGGGACAGGGACCCAACGAGATACGCAGTATTTT. Its protein product is CSVGTGTQRDTQYF. The J gene is TRBJ2-3, the V gene TRBV29-1; 9 nucleotides align to TRBD1. The CDR3 covers 14 residues. With 6 bases clipped from V and 5 bases from J, the junction kept 9 bases outside the gene matches. In germline, CDR1 is SQVTM, CDR2 ANQGSEA.

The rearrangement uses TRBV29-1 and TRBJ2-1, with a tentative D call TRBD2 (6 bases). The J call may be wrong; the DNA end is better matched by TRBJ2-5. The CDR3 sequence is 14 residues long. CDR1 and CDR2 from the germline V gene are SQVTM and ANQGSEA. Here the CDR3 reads CSATIRGRKETQYF. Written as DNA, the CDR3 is TGCAGCGCCACGATCCGGGGGAGGAAAGAGACCCAGTACTTC.

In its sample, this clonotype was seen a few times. In DNA, the CDR3 is TGTGCCAGCAGTTTAAAACGACGGAGCTCCTACAATGAGCAGTTCTTC. Residues: CASSLKRRSSYNEQFF. The chain combines TRBV28 with TRBJ2-1; D remains ambiguous. Trimming stripped 2 bases from V and 0 bases from J, with 11 bases between. Germline values: CDR1 MDHEN, CDR2 SYDVKM. This CDR3 has 16 residues.

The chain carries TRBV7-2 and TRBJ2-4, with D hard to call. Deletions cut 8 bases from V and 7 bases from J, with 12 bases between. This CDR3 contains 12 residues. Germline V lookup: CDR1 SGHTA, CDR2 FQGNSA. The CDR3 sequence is CASLASGNIQYF. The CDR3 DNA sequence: TGTGCCAGCTTGGCGTCCGGGAACATTCAGTACTTC. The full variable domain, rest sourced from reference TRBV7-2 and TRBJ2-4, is GAGVSQSPSNKVTEKGKDVELRCDPISGHTALYWYRQSLGQGLEFLIYFQGNSAPDKSGLPSDRFSAERTGGSVSTLTIQRTQQEDSAVYLCASLASGNIQYFGAGTRLSVL.

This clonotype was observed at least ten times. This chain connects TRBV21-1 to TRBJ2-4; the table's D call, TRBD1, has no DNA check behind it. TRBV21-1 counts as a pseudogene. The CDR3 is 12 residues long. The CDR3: CAVRDRKNIQYF. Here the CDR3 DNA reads TGTGCTGTCCGGGACAGAAAAAACATTCAGTACTTC.

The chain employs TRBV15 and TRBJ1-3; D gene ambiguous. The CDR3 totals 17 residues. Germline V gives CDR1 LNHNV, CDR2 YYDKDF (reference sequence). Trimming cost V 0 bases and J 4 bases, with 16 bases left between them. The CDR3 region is CATSRDNTGNGGNTIYF. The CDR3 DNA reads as TGTGCCACCAGCAGAGACAATACCGGAAACGGGGGAAACACCATATATTTT.

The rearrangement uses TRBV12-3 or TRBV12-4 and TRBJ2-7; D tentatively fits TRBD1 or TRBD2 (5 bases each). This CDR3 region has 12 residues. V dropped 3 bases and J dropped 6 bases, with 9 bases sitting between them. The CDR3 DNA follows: TGTGCCAGCAGTTTCTCGGGGCCCGAGCAGTACTTC. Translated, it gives CASSFSGPEQYF.

CDR3 residues: CASSFLRGSTDTQYF. DNA for the CDR3: TGTGCCAGCAGCTTTCTCAGGGGTTCCACAGATACGCAGTATTTT. The chain links TRBV5-5 to TRBJ2-3, with D maybe TRBD1 (6 bases). Germline V lookup: CDR1 SGHKS, CDR2 YYEKEE (reference sequence). The CDR3 totals 15 residues. The V gene lost 2 bases and the J gene lost 2 bases, with 12 bases spanning the gap.

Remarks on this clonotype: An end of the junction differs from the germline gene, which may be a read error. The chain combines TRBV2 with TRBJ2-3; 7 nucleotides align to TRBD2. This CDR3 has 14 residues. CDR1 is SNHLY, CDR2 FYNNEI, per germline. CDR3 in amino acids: CASREGRAPDTQYF. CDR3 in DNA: TGTGCCAGCAGAGAAGGGAGGGCTCCAGATACGCAGTATTTT.

CDR3 sequence (DNA): TGCAGTGCTAGTTGGGGATCCAAAAACATTCAGTACTTC. Translated: CSASWGSKNIQYF. This rearrangement joins TRBV20-1 to TRBJ2-4; D is uncertain. Germline CDR1 is DFQATT and CDR2 is SNEGSKA (reference sequence). This CDR3 spans 13 amino acids. V shed 3 bases and J shed 2 bases, with 8 bases lying between them.

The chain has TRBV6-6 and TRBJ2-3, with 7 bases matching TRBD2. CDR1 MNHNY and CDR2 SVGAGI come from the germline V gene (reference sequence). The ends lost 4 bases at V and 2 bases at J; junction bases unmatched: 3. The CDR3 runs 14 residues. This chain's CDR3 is CASSSTSLTDTQYF. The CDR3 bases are TGTGCCAGCAGTTCGACTAGCCTCACAGATACGCAGTATTTT.